Listed here is a single T cell receptor beta chain. Methods used by the authors: By means of reference gene primer amplification, nucleated cell counts were estimated. The data were produced by immunoSEQ multiplex PCR, yet TCRdb's version contains in-frame clones alone and is incomplete. V and J calls and clone size follow that table, whereas D and trimming were derived from the DNA. The data show 200,000 to 250,000 clones, approximately 86% seen once. The germline CDR1 and CDR2 sequences are SGHTA and FQGNSA. The CDR3 is 17 amino acids. Trimming removed 1 base from V and 3 bases from J; junction bases left unmatched: 8. The sample is drawn from a study of blood T cell repertoires in COVID-19. Turning to the study itself: COVID-19 samples, acute and convalescent, were from the United States, Italy and Spain. From T cells, B-cell-depleted T cells, or PBMCs came the material, which was cDNA or gDNA.

The clonotype was recovered from a young woman who had recovered from COVID-19. The source material was peripheral blood. The chain carries TRBV7-2 and TRBJ2-2, with 7 bases aligning to TRBD2. The CDR3 loop is CASSLGDIGGDTGELFF. Written as DNA, the CDR3 is TGTGCCAGCAGCTTAGGGGATATTGGGGGGGACACCGGGGAGCTGTTTTTT.